A single sample is the source of the 5 T cell receptor beta chains below, sequenced in a study of T cells after yellow fever vaccination. TCRdb reprocessed the 5' RACE reads with MiXCR, giving one entry per CDR3 protein. In the table there are 500,000 to 700,000 distinct CDR3 sequences, 15% to 20% of which are singletons. Source: PBMCs, taken 15 days after the yellow fever booster vaccination. These receptors were taken from a man aged 30 to 45 who received the YFV17D yellow fever vaccine.

This chain links TRBV24-1 with TRBJ2-2, with 10 positions matching TRBD1. The CDR3 is 18 amino acids. From germline, CDR1 is KGHDR and CDR2 SFDVKD. Unmatched junction bases numbered 12, after V lost 9 bases and J lost 0 bases. This CDR3 reads CATQGQGPQGTNTGELFF. The CDR3 DNA is TGTGCCACCCAGGGACAGGGGCCCCAAGGTACGAACACCGGGGAGCTGTTTTTT.

This clonotype was observed once. The CDR3 end shows no conserved phenylalanine or tryptophan, and so a read error is likely. J is TRBJ2-7 and V is TRBV10-1; possible D gene TRBD1, 6 bases. Germline values: CDR1 WNHNN, CDR2 SYGVQD (reference sequence). CDR3 length equals 15 residues. V was trimmed by 6 bases and J by 2 bases, leaving 17 bases between them. The CDR3 loop reads CASSDVAGAPYEQYS. For the CDR3, the DNA is TGCGCCAGCAGCGACGTGGCAGGGGCCCCCTACGAGCAGTACTCC.

The gene calls are TRBV27 and TRBJ2-7; 13 positions match TRBD2. V lost 5 bases to trimming and J lost 1 base; unmatched junction nucleotides: 2. The CDR3 sequence is 15 residues long. Germline lookup yields CDR1 MNHEY and CDR2 SMNVEV (reference sequence). The CDR3 DNA is TGTGCCAGCAGTACGGGACTAGCGGGATCCTACGAGCAGTACTTC. It codes for CASSTGLAGSYEQYF.

This clonotype turned up a few times. The chain joins TRBV12-3 or TRBV12-4 to TRBJ1-5; D ambiguous. The CDR3 sequence is 15 residues long. Trimming stripped 6 bases from V and 0 bases from J, with 12 bases between. CDR3 in amino acids: CASSPDKYSNQPQHF. CDR3 coding DNA: TGTGCCAGCAGCCCCGACAAATATAGCAATCAGCCCCAGCATTTT.

The chain is built from TRBV7-9 and TRBJ2-5; tentative D call: TRBD1 (6 bases). Trimming pared 3 bases from V and 0 bases from J, leaving 8 bases between. Per germline, CDR1 SEHNR and CDR2 FQNEAQ (reference sequence). The CDR3 runs to 14 residues. CDR3 loop: CASSFWDNQETQYF. As DNA, the CDR3 is TGTGCCAGCAGCTTTTGGGACAACCAAGAGACCCAGTACTTC.